This TCR beta chain was profiled in a study of OX40 agonist ivuxolimab in advanced cancers. The study's findings and limits: Normalized T-cell clonal expansion was also low in some nonresponders.

Individuals having autoimmune disease history or systemic immunosuppression were not enrolled. In the case of this clone: No antigen is known for it.

Only in-frame clones appear in the TCRdb table, and some are missing; sequencing was by immunoSEQ multiplex PCR. Among about 59,000 clones, about 80% were seen once, and the ten largest hold 0.55% to 0.8%. CDR3 length: 15 amino acids. Germline CDR1 SGHRS, CDR2 YFSETQ. Trimming cost V 4 bases and J 3 bases; bases outside gene matches: 2. The chain employs TRBV5-1 and TRBJ2-5; 14 nucleotides agree with TRBD2. This clonotype was obtained from an adult with an advanced solid tumor such as melanoma, head and neck, liver or kidney cancer. Source: CD4+ or CD8+ T cells sorted from blood, taken in a trial of the OX40 agonist ivuxolimab. This chain's CDR3 is CASSPGLAGEETQYF. The CDR3 DNA is TGCGCCAGCAGCCCGGGACTAGCGGGGGAAGAGACCCAGTACTTC.